One and the same sample provided the 21 T cell receptor beta chains below, sequenced in a study of beta chain features in type 1 diabetes. General observations from the study: TCRB CDR3 length was moderately but significantly reduced in all four CD4+ subsets of Type 1 diabetes patients.

The isolated RNA, all of it, was reverse transcribed, so expressed TCRB transcripts were what got sequenced. Profiling relied on immunoSEQ multiplex PCR, and the TCRdb table lists in-frame clones only, not all of them. The sample lists tens of thousands of clones; roughly 50% were seen once. These receptors have no known antigen. The source material was central memory CD4+ T cells from blood. These receptors originate from a man under 40 with type 1 diabetes.

The chain carries TRBV19 and TRBJ1-2; 9 positions agree with TRBD1. V trimming: 4 bases; J trimming: 4 bases; junction bases outside the gene matches: 4. This CDR3 has 14 residues. Germline values: CDR1 LNHDA, CDR2 SQIVND (reference sequence). For the CDR3, the DNA is TGTGCCAGTAGTACCACAGGGGGCTTCTATGGCTACACCTTC. Its protein is CASSTTGGFYGYTF.

This clone was detected only once. The sample carries other DNA sequences with the same CDR3. The V call is TRBV19, the J call TRBJ1-5; TRBD1 aligns across 7 bases. J lost 3 bases, V lost 4 bases, and 3 bases had no gene match. Looked up from germline, CDR1 is LNHDA and CDR2 is SQIVND (reference sequence). The CDR3 length is 14 residues. CDR3 loop: CASSRGQLNQPQHF. As DNA, the CDR3 is TGTGCCAGTAGTAGGGGACAGCTCAATCAGCCCCAGCATTTT.

The J gene is TRBJ2-7, the V gene TRBV11-2, with D perhaps matching TRBD2 (6 bases). CDR1 SGHAT and CDR2 FQNNGV come from the germline V gene. This CDR3 has 15 amino acids. The V end lost 7 bases, the J end lost 0 bases, and 16 bases lay between the germline ends. This chain's CDR3 is CASTKAAGSSYEQYF. The CDR3 coding sequence is TGTGCCAGCACCAAAGCAGCGGGTAGCTCCTACGAGCAGTACTTC. Full variable domain (missing parts from reference TRBV11-2 and TRBJ2-7): EAGVAQSPRYKIIEKRQSVAFWCNPISGHATLYWYQQILGQGPKLLIQFQNNGVVDDSQLPKDRFSAERLKGVDSTLKIQPAKLEDSAVYLCASTKAAGSSYEQYFGPGTRLTVT.

The J gene is TRBJ1-2, the V gene TRBV19; no clear D gene. Trimming cost V 0 bases and J 8 bases, with 13 bases left between them. CDR1 and CDR2 (germline): LNHDA, SQIVND (reference sequence). The CDR3 consists of 14 residues. In DNA form, the CDR3 reads TGTGCCAGTAGTATAGAACTCAATAGCTACGGCTACACCTTC. Translated: CASSIELNSYGYTF.

This sequence joins TRBV11-2 and TRBJ2-6; D is possibly TRBD2 (6 bases). This CDR3 has 17 amino acids. V shed 5 bases and J shed 0 bases, with 14 bases lying between them. Germline CDR1 reads SGHAT; CDR2 reads FQNNGV. CDR3 DNA sequence: TGTGCCAGCAGCACACGGGGCGGGAACTCTGGGGCCAACGTCCTGACTTTC. This sequence encodes CASSTRGGNSGANVLTF. Drawing the rest from reference TRBV11-2 and TRBJ2-6, the complete variable domain is EAGVAQSPRYKIIEKRQSVAFWCNPISGHATLYWYQQILGQGPKLLIQFQNNGVVDDSQLPKDRFSAERLKGVDSTLKIQPAKLEDSAVYLCASSTRGGNSGANVLTFGAGSRLTVL.

The rearrangement uses TRBV6-1 and TRBJ1-2; possibly TRBD1 for D (6 bases). The CDR3 length is 12 residues. V was pared by 5 bases and J by 4 bases, with 8 bases between. Germline CDR1 is MNHNS and CDR2 is SASEGT. CDR3 DNA sequence: TGTGCCAGCAGTCCCAGGGGCTATGGCTACACCTTC. Translated: CASSPRGYGYTF.

As DNA, the CDR3 is TGCGCCAGCAGCCCTGGGACTACGAGCTCCTACGAGCAGTACTTC. The encoded protein is CASSPGTTSSYEQYF. The chain uses TRBV4-1 and TRBJ2-7; 7 bases map to TRBD2. In germline, CDR1 is MGHRA, CDR2 YSYEKL. The CDR3 has 15 amino acids. With 4 bases clipped from V and 0 bases from J, the junction kept 6 bases outside the gene matches.

This clone came up a few times. The CDR3 nucleotides read TGCGCCAGCAGCCGGGACAGTAACTATGGCTACACCTTC. Encoded protein: CASSRDSNYGYTF. This sequence joins TRBV5-1 and TRBJ1-2; 7 nucleotides align to TRBD1. Germline V lookup: CDR1 SGHRS, CDR2 YFSETQ. The CDR3 contains 13 residues. Trimming cost V 4 bases and J 1 base; bases outside gene matches: 1. Using reference TRBV5-1 and TRBJ1-2 for the parts outside the CDR3, the full variable domain is KAGVTQTPRYLIKTRGQQVTLSCSPISGHRSVSWYQQTPGQGLQFLFEYFSETQRNKGNFPGRFSGRQFSNSRSEMNVSTLELGDSALYLCASSRDSNYGYTFGSGTRLTVV.

This clone was seen more than once but under ten times. CDR3 in amino acids: CASSPGTGAREKLFF. As DNA, the CDR3 is TGTGCCAGCAGCCCTGGGACAGGGGCAAGGGAAAAACTGTTTTTT. The chain joins TRBV11-2 to TRBJ1-4, with TRBD1 matching over 10 bases. This CDR3 spans 15 amino acids. The J segment lost 8 bases and the V segment lost 5 bases, leaving 8 bases of the junction unmatched. Looked up from germline, CDR1 is SGHAT and CDR2 is FQNNGV. The variable domain in full, completed from reference TRBV11-2 and TRBJ1-4, reads EAGVAQSPRYKIIEKRQSVAFWCNPISGHATLYWYQQILGQGPKLLIQFQNNGVVDDSQLPKDRFSAERLKGVDSTLKIQPAKLEDSAVYLCASSPGTGAREKLFFGSGTQLSVL.

This clone was seen only a few times. The chain joins TRBV7-2 to TRBJ2-7; no firm D call. V shed 5 bases and J shed 0 bases, with 11 bases lying between them. The CDR3 length is 14 residues. Germline V gene lookup returns CDR1 SGHTA and CDR2 FQGNSA. CDR3 region: CASSLLISSYEQYF. CDR3 nucleotides: TGTGCCAGCAGCCTCCTGATCAGCTCCTACGAGCAGTACTTC.

The genes are TRBV6-5 and TRBJ2-7; TRBD1 matches 8 bases. The CDR3 length is 16 residues. Germline loops: CDR1 MNHEY, CDR2 SVGAGI. The V segment lost 5 bases and the J segment 1 base; nucleotides outside the gene matches: 10. CDR3 nucleotide sequence: TGTGCCAGCAGTAACTTCGAGCGGACAGGGTCCTACGAGCAGTACTTC. Encoded protein: CASSNFERTGSYEQYF.

The CDR3 protein is CASSPRTGGVGYEQYF. The CDR3 nucleotides are TGTGCCAGCAGCCCCCGGACAGGGGGCGTCGGGTACGAGCAGTACTTC. The V gene is TRBV7-9, the J gene TRBJ2-7; 11 nucleotides align to TRBD1. V was pared by 5 bases and J by 4 bases, with 10 bases of the junction left unmatched. This CDR3 is built from 16 residues. Germline lookup yields CDR1 SEHNR and CDR2 FQNEAQ (reference sequence). Full variable domain (remainder filled in from reference TRBV7-9 and TRBJ2-7): DTGVSQNPRHKITKRGQNVTFRCDPISEHNRLYWYRQTLGQGPEFLTYFQNEAQLEKSRLLSDRFSAERPKGSFSTLEIQRTEQGDSAMYLCASSPRTGGVGYEQYFGPGTRLTVT.

The chain combines TRBV7-9 with TRBJ2-3; TRBD2 matches 9 bases. The junction had 1 base not matched to a gene; V was cut back by 3 bases and J by 0 bases. Germline loops: CDR1 SEHNR, CDR2 FQNEAQ (reference sequence). The CDR3 covers 15 residues. The DNA for the CDR3 is TGTGCCAGCAGCTTGCTAGCGGGGAGCACAGATACGCAGTATTTT. Translation gives CASSLLAGSTDTQYF.

The chain carries TRBV2 and TRBJ1-2; TRBD1 matches at 7 bases. Germline loops: CDR1 SNHLY, CDR2 FYNNEI. CDR3 length: 12 amino acids. Trimming took 5 bases from V and 4 from J; bases not matched to a gene: 1. CDR3 sequence (DNA): TGTGCCAGCAGTTGGGACAGCTATGGCTACACCTTC. Protein sequence: CASSWDSYGYTF.

This clone was recorded a few times. The genes are TRBV2 and TRBJ2-5; D remains unclear. Between the trimmed V and J ends, which lost 7 bases and 5 bases, there was a span of 11 bases. The CDR3 length is 12 residues. Per the germline V gene, CDR1 is SNHLY and CDR2 is FYNNEI. The CDR3 protein is CASMTRWETQYF. For the CDR3, the DNA is TGTGCCAGCATGACCAGGTGGGAGACCCAGTACTTC.

The J gene is TRBJ2-3, the V gene TRBV5-6; no clear D. The length of the CDR3 is 17 residues. V lost 4 bases, J lost 1 base, and 19 bases lay in between. Per the germline V gene, CDR1 is SGHDT and CDR2 is YYEEEE. The CDR3 region is CASSPGQAGWGTDTQYF. The CDR3 bases are TGTGCCAGCAGCCCTGGTCAGGCAGGATGGGGCACAGATACGCAGTATTTT.

The chain is built from TRBV6-5 and TRBJ2-1; 8 bases are shared with TRBD2. The junction had 7 bases not matched to a gene; V was cut back by 3 bases and J by 6 bases. The germline CDR1 and CDR2 sequences are MNHEY and SVGAGI. This CDR3 contains 15 residues. CDR3 nucleotide sequence: TGTGCCAGCAGTTATGATAGCGGGGTTAGCAATGAGCAGTTCTTC. Protein: CASSYDSGVSNEQFF.

The chain combines TRBV19 with TRBJ2-5, with 11 positions matching TRBD1. Germline V lookup: CDR1 LNHDA, CDR2 SQIVND (reference sequence). The CDR3 spans 16 residues. V dropped 3 bases and J dropped 5; count of bases not matched to a gene: 8. The CDR3 is CASSISGQGAHETQYF. The CDR3 DNA sequence: TGTGCCAGTAGTATTTCCGGACAGGGGGCGCATGAGACCCAGTACTTC. The full variable domain, rest sourced from reference TRBV19 and TRBJ2-5, is DGGITQSPKYLFRKEGQNVTLSCEQNLNHDAMYWYRQDPGQGLRLIYYSQIVNDFQKGDIAEGYSVSREKKESFPLTVTSAQKNPTAFYLCASSISGQGAHETQYFGPGTRLLVL.

V usage is TRBV5-1 and J usage is TRBJ2-5, with 7 bases that match TRBD1. Germline CDR1 SGHRS, CDR2 YFSETQ. The V segment lost 4 bases and the J segment 2 bases; nucleotides outside the gene matches: 5. This CDR3 has 14 amino acids. CDR3 sequence: CASSLGTDQETQYF. The CDR3, as DNA: TGCGCCAGCAGCCTCGGGACAGATCAAGAGACCCAGTACTTC.

V is TRBV27 and J is TRBJ2-2, with 10 positions matching TRBD2. Germline loops: CDR1 MNHEY, CDR2 SMNVEV (reference sequence). The CDR3 length is 16 residues. V trimming: 7 bases; J trimming: 4 bases; junction bases outside the gene matches: 9. DNA for the CDR3: TGTGCCAGCAAGGGCAGCGGGAGGGCTAGCACCGGGGAGCTGTTTTTT. It encodes CASKGSGRASTGELFF.

The chain recombines TRBV5-6 with TRBJ1-1; 9 bases align to TRBD1. The CDR3 sequence is 15 residues long. After removal of 5 bases from V and 4 bases from J, the junction contained 9 bases not matched to a gene. Per the germline V gene, CDR1 is SGHDT and CDR2 is YYEEEE. CDR3 residues: CASRFRDREITEAFF. CDR3 bases: TGTGCCAGCAGATTCCGGGACAGGGAGATCACTGAAGCTTTCTTT.